This TCR beta chain was profiled in a study of T cell responses to AZD1222 COVID-19 vaccine. Study information: Some second doses came at about 4 weeks and others at about 12 weeks; these were pooled.

Trimming took 6 bases from V and 5 from J; bases not matched to a gene: 9. The CDR3 is 14 amino acids. Germline V gene sequence: CDR1 SGHRS, CDR2 YFSETQ. Study outcomes and limitations: Sampling that yielded the repertoires occurred only after the peak T cell response. Among spike-specific TCRs, nearly half reportedly target unmutated variant regions.

The table came from immunoSEQ multiplex PCR; TCRdb's copy has only in-frame clones and leaves some out. Among 85,000 to 110,000 clones listed, 75% to 90% were seen once. Concerning this clone itself: Antigen unknown.

The source was peripheral blood, collected on day 0 of AZD1222 vaccination. This clonotype was obtained from an adult in good health. The rearrangement uses TRBV5-1 and TRBJ2-5; 8 nucleotides line up with TRBD2. CDR3 residues: CASTPGLVLETQYF. The CDR3 DNA is TGCGCCAGCACCCCGGGACTAGTACTCGAGACCCAGTACTTC.